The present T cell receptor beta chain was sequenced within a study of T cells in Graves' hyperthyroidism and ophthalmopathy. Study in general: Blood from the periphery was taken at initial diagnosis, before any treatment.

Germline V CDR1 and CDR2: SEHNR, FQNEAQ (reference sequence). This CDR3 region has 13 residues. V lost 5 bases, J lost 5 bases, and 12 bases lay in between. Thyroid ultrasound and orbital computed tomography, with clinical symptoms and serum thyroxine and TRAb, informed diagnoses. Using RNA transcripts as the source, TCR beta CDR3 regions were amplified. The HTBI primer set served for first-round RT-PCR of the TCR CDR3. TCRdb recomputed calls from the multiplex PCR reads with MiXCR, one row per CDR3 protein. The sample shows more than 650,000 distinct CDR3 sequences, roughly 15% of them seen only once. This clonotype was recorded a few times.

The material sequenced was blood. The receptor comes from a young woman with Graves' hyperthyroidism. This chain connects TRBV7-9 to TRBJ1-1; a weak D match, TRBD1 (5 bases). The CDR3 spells CASSQGTRTEAFF. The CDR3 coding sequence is TGTGCCAGCAGCCAAGGGACCCGGACTGAAGCTTTCTTT.